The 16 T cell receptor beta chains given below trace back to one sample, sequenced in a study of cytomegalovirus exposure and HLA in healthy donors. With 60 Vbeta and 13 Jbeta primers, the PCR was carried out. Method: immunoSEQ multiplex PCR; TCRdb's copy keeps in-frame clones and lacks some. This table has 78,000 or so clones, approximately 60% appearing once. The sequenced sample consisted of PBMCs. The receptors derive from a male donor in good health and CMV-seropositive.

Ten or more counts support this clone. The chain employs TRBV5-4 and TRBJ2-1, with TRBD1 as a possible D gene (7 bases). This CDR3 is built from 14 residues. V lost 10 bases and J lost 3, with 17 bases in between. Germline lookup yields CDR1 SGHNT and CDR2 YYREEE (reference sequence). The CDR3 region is CAAGGQTFYNEQFF. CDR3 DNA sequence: TGTGCCGCCGGGGGACAGACCTTCTACAATGAGCAGTTCTTC.

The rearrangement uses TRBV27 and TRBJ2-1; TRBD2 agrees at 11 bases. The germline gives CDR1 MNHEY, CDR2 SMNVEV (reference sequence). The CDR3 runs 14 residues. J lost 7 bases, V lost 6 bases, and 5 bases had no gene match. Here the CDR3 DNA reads TGTGCCAGCAGGCTAGCGGGGGGTTGGAATGAGCAGTTCTTC. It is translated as CASRLAGGWNEQFF.

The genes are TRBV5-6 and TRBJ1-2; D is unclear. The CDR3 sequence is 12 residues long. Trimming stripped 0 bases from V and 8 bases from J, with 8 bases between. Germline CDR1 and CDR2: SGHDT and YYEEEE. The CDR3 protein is CASSLALRGYTF. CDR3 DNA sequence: TGTGCCAGCAGCTTGGCCCTGCGCGGCTACACCTTC.

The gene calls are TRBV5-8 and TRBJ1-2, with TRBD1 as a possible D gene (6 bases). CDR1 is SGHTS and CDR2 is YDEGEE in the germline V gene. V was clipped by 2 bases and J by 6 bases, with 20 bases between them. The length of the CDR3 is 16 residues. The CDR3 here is CASSFLTTGANDGYTF. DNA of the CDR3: TGTGCCAGCAGCTTCCTGACGACAGGCGCAAATGATGGCTACACCTTC.

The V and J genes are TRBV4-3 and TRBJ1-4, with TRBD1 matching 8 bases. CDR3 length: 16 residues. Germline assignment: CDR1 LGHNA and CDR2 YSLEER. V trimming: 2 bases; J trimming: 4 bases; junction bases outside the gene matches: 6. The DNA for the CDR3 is TGCGCCAGCAGCCAATCCGACAGGGGTAATAATGAAAAACTGTTTTTT. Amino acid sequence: CASSQSDRGNNEKLFF.

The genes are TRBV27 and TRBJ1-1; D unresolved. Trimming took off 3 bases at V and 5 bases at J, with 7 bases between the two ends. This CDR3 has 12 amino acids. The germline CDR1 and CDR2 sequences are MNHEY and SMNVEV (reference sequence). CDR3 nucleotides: TGTGCCAGCAGTTTTTACGGGACTGAAGCTTTCTTT. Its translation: CASSFYGTEAFF.

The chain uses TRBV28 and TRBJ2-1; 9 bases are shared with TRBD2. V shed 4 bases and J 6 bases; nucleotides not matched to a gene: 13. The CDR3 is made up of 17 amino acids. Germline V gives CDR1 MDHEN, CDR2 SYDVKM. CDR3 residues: CASSYDVAGVRFNEQFF. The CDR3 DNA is TGTGCCAGCAGTTACGATGTAGCGGGGGTACGGTTCAATGAGCAGTTCTTC.

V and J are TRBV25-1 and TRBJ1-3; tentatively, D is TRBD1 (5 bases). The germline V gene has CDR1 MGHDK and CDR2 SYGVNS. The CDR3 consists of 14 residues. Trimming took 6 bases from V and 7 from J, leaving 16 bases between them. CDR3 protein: CASRGPQGGNTIYF. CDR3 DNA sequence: TGTGCCAGCAGGGGCCCGCAGGGTGGGAACACCATATATTTT.

The CDR3 nucleotides are TGTGCCAGCAGTGAATTAGCGGCCGCCTACGAGCAGTACTTC. This codes for CASSELAAAYEQYF. The chain has TRBV25-1 and TRBJ2-7, with a weak D call TRBD2 (6 bases). Germline V lookup: CDR1 MGHDK, CDR2 SYGVNS. V gave up 1 base and J gave up 2 bases, with 9 bases separating them. CDR3 length equals 14 residues.

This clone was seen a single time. CDR3 sequence: CASSPTRGSGANVLTF. CDR3 nucleotide sequence: TGTGCCAGCTCACCAACCAGGGGCTCTGGGGCCAACGTCCTGACTTTC. This sequence joins TRBV18 and TRBJ2-6, with D possibly being TRBD1 (6 bases). The CDR3 length is 16 residues. Germline assignment: CDR1 KGHSH and CDR2 LQKENI. V lost 2 bases and J 0 bases, leaving 8 bases between the germline ends. The full variable domain, with the rest looked up from reference TRBV18 and TRBJ2-6, is NAGVMQNPRHLVRRRGQEARLRCSPMKGHSHVYWYRQLPEEGLKFMVYLQKENIIDESGMPKERFSAEFPKEGPSILRIQQVVRGDSAAYFCASSPTRGSGANVLTFGAGSRLTVL.

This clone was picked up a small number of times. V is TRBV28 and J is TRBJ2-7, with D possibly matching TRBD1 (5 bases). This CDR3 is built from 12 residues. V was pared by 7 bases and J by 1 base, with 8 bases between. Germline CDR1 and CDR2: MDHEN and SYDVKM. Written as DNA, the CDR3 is TGTGCCAGCAAAAAGGGGTCCTACGAGCAGTACTTC. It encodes CASKKGSYEQYF.

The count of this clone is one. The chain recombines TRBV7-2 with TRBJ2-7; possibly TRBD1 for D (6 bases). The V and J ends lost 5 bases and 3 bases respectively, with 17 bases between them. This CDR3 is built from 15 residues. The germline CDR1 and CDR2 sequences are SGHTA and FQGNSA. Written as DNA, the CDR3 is TGTGCCAGCAGCCGCCCTCCGGGACATCTCTACGAGCAGTACTTC. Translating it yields CASSRPPGHLYEQYF.

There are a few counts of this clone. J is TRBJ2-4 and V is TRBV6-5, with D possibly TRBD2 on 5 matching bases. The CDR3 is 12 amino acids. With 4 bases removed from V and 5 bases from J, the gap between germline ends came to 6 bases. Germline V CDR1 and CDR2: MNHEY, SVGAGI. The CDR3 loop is CASSSGENIQYF. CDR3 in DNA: TGTGCCAGCAGTTCCGGGGAAAACATTCAGTACTTC.

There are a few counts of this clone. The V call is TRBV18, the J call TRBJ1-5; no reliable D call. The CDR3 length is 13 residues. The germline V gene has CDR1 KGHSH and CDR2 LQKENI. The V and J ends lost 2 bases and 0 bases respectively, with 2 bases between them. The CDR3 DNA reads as TGTGCCAGCTCACCATATAGCAATCAGCCCCAGCATTTT. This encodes CASSPYSNQPQHF. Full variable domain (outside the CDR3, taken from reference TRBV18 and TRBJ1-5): NAGVMQNPRHLVRRRGQEARLRCSPMKGHSHVYWYRQLPEEGLKFMVYLQKENIIDESGMPKERFSAEFPKEGPSILRIQQVVRGDSAAYFCASSPYSNQPQHFGDGTRLSIL.

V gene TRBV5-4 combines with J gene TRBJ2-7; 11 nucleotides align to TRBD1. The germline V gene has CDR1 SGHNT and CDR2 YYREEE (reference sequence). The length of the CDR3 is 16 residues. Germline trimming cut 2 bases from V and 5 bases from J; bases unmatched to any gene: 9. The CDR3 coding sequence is TGTGCCAGCAGCTTCCGGGACAGGGGGAAGCGAGACGAGCAGTACTTC. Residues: CASSFRDRGKRDEQYF. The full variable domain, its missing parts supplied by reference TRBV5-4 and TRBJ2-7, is ETGVTQSPTHLIKTRGQQVTLRCSSQSGHNTVSWYQQALGQGPQFIFQYYREEENGRGNFPPRFSGLQFPNYSSELNVNALELDDSALYLCASSFRDRGKRDEQYFGPGTRLTVT.

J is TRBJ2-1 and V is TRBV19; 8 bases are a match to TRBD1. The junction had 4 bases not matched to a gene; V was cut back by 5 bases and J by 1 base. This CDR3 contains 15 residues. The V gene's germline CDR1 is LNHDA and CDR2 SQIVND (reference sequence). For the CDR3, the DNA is TGTGCCAGTAGTCCCGGGACAGGATCCTACAATGAGCAGTTCTTC. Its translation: CASSPGTGSYNEQFF.